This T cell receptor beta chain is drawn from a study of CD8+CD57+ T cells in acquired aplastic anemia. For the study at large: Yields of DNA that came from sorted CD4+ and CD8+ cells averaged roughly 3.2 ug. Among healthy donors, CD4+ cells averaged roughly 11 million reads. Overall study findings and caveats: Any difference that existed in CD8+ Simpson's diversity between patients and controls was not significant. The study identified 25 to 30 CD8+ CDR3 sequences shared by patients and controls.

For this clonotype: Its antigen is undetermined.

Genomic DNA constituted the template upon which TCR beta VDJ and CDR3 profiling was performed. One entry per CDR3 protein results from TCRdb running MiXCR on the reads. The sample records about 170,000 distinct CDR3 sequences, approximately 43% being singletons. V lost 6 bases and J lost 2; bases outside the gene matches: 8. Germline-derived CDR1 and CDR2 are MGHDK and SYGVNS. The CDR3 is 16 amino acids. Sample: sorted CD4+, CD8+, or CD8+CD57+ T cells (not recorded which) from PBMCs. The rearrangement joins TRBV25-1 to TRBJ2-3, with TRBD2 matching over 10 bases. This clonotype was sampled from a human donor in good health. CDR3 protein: CASSSRTSGYTDTQYF. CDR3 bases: TGTGCCAGCAGCTCCAGGACTAGCGGCTACACAGATACGCAGTATTTT.